This is a list of T cell receptor beta chains from one sample in a study of early T cells in non-severe SARS-CoV-2 infection. TCRdb fed the 5' RACE reads into MiXCR, producing one record per CDR3 protein. The sample contains about 77,000 distinct CDR3 sequences, 4.5% to 6% of which appear only once. The starting material was whole blood, obtained at baseline. Receptor source: an adult who was a healthcare worker with PCR-confirmed SARS-CoV-2 infection or an uninfected control (not recorded which). The conserved cysteine and the conserved F or W are not part of the CDR3 here.

13,TRBV4-2,ASSPSQGDQETQY
13,TRBV3-1,ASSQDGTSQQPQH
12,TRBV5-1,ASSLEAVDTEAF
11,TRBV7-2,ASSFGVNNEQF
12,TRBV6-5,ASSYGRGNYGYT
11,TRBV11-2,ASSSRPSYEQY
10,TRBV12-3/TRBV12-4,ASSPFHNEQF
14,TRBV29-1,SVAPIQGLSGNTIY
11,TRBV7-7,ASSLDRGYEQY
12,TRBV6-5,ASSYSLRAFEQY
11,TRBV20-1,SASDIGSYEQY
13,TRBV5-1,ASSLVQGKNNEQF
13,TRBV12-3/TRBV12-4,ASTFGAGGVQPQH
12,TRBV3-1,ASSLQGEVDEQY
12,TRBV30,AWSMTVTGNTIY
11,TRBV9,ASSLTLNTEAF
13,TRBV19,ASSIGDRGYNEQF
10,TRBV19,ASKSGNQPQH
10,TRBV27,ASSGGGETQY
11,TRBV10-2,ASSDTGPSEQY
15,TRBV2,ASSEVGGSAITDTQY
13,TRBV15,ATSRDAAVPYGYT
11,TRBV18,ASSPGTQGEQY